Below are 3 T cell receptor beta chains sequenced from a single sample in a study of precursors of human CD4 cytotoxic T cells. Sorted CD4+ central memory, effector memory, IL-7R-high TEMRA and IL-7R-negative TEMRA cells underwent bulk UMI sequencing. TCRdb reanalysed the reads using MiXCR and keeps one entry per CDR3 protein. The sample shows hundreds of distinct CDR3 sequences, more than 15% of them seen only once. The sample taken for sequencing was memory CD4+ T cells from blood (PBMCs). These receptors all stem from a human donor in good health.

This clonotype was counted between two and nine times. This chain connects TRBV6-5 to TRBJ2-1; D is undetermined. V lost 1 base, J lost 7 bases, and 2 bases lay in between. From germline, CDR1 is MNHEY and CDR2 SVGAGI. This CDR3 is built from 11 residues. The CDR3 here is CASSYFNEQFF. The CDR3 DNA reads TGTGCCAGCAGTTACTTTAATGAGCAGTTCTTC.

By frequency in the sample, this clonotype is large. The V and J genes are TRBV10-3 and TRBJ2-4; no definite D call. Germline-derived CDR1 and CDR2 are ENHRY and SYGVKD. V gave up 0 bases and J gave up 6 bases, with 6 bases separating them. The length of the CDR3 is 13 residues. CDR3 residues: CAISESTINIQYF. In DNA form, the CDR3 reads TGTGCCATCAGTGAGTCGACGATAAACATTCAGTACTTC.

This clonotype was detected once. A much larger clone lies one base from this, so it may be a read error. V and J are TRBV11-3 and TRBJ2-2, with a tentative D call TRBD2 (6 bases). The CDR3 loop spans 17 amino acids. Germline CDR1 is SGHNT and CDR2 is YENEEA. The CDR3 sequence: CAISLDRRASATGELFF. In nucleotides, the CDR3 is TGTGCCATCAGCTTAGATCGCAGGGCTAGCGCTACCGGGGAGCTGTTTTTT.